A selection of T cell receptor beta chains follows, all from one sample in a study of cytomegalovirus exposure and HLA in healthy donors. Assay: immunoSEQ multiplex PCR; the TCRdb copy retains only in-frame clones and omits some. In the table there are 200,000 or so clones, over 70% of which are singletons. The sequencing sample was made of PBMCs. The receptors derive from a woman aged 18-29 years in good health and CMV-seropositive. Both conserved end residues are part of each CDR3.

cdr3_aa | v_call
CASSLASGGADTQYF | TRBV7-6
CASSLGPTVNQPQHF | TRBV19
CASSLYGAYEQYF | TRBV5-4
CASSYLAGVRGTGELFF | TRBV27
CSGLLADEQFF | TRBV29-1
CASSYSGGALEQFF | TRBV6-5
CAWSVSWGGLAREQFF | TRBV30
CAWTSGGGGQPQHF | TRBV30
CASSQDAAGQETQYF | TRBV4-3
CASSPREGGSPLHF | TRBV7-9
CASSLGTNNSPLHF | TRBV9
CASSPTGEVWNSPLHF | TRBV7-8
CASSLQGRGEKLFF | TRBV5-1
CASSFADQETQYF | TRBV5-1
CAWSWGRGANVLTF | TRBV30
CASTPSRTSNEQFF | TRBV4-1
CASSETSGGYEQYF | TRBV10-1
CASSLDYFGGDGQTQYF | TRBV11-2
CASSTGTTNEKLFF | TRBV19
CASSLSVAGELFF | TRBV6-5
CASSEGRRGPPTSTDTQYF | TRBV6-1
CASSTREKRIYEQFF | TRBV19
CASRGGIGSGRAEAFF | TRBV28
CASSEFAGANYGYTF | TRBV2
CASSGAGLEQFF | TRBV6-6
CASSQGFFRKHGGVTEAFF | TRBV4-1
CASSLVSGDTQYF | TRBV5-6
CASSWGTGAIVIDGYTF | TRBV5-1
CASSRESFGYGYTF | TRBV4-2
CASRAWGLAGAGDTQYF | TRBV2
CASSLGGSNYGYTF | TRBV11-2
CASSLVSTDYTGELFF | TRBV5-1
CASSPRQGYQPQHF | TRBV27
CASSSQGRGYSGNTIYF | TRBV7-2
CASSQRLRRGNWGTDTQYF | TRBV4-3
CASSLAQTRYEQYF | TRBV7-6
CASSSWTGNTEAFF | TRBV27
CASSGRVGSGDTQYF | TRBV10-1
CASSSPLGGANTGELFF | TRBV11-2
CSAYYDSMNTEAFF | TRBV29-1
CASSQRTDIAEAFF | TRBV4-3
CASSLDRGARAFF | TRBV11-3
CASGTPPYEQYF | TRBV28
CASGPGDRYNEKLFF | TRBV4-1
CASSRDRGQPQHF | TRBV5-1
CASSISVGGDPYGYTF | TRBV19
CASSPGLGSYNEQFF | TRBV11-3
CASSLSQAGKSRDEQYF | TRBV27
CASSLTSAAGANVLTF | TRBV5-1
CASSGVFEETQYF | TRBV25-1
CAGNRGYGYTF | TRBV2
CASSLPPWGGGAYEQFF | TRBV7-3
CASSLGTQNEKLFF | TRBV5-4
CASSGPVGAYQETQYF | TRBV19